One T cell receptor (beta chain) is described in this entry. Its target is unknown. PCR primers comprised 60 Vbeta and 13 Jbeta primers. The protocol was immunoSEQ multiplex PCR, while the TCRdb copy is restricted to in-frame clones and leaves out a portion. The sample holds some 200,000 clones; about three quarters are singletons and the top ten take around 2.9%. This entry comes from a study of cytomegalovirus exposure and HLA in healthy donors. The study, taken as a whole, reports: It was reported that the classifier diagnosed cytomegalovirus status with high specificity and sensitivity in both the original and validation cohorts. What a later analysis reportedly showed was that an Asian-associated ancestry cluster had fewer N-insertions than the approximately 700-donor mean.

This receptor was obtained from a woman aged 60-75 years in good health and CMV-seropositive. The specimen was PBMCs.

CDR3 DNA sequence: TGTGCCAGCAGTTCGCTGGGGACAGCCTCCTACGAGCAGTACTTC. It codes for CASSSLGTASYEQYF. The chain is built from TRBV27 and TRBJ2-7; 7 nucleotides line up with TRBD1. Germline loops: CDR1 MNHEY, CDR2 SMNVEV (reference sequence). V lost 4 bases to trimming and J lost 0 bases; unmatched junction nucleotides: 6. The CDR3 covers 15 residues.